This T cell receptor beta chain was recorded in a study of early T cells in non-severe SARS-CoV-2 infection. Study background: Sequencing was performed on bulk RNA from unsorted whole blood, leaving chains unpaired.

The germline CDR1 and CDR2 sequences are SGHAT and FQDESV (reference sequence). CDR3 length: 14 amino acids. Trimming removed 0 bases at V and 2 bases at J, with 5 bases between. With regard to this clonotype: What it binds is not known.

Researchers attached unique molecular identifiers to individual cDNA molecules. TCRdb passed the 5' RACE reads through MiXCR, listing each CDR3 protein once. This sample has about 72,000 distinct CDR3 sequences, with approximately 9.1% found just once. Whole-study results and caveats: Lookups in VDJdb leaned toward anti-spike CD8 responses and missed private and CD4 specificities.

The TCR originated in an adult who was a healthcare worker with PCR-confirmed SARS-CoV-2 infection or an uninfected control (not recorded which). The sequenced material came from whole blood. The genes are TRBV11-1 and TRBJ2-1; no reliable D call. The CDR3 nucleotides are TGTGCCAGCAGCTTAGCGAAGGCCTACAATGAGCAGTTCTTC. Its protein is CASSLAKAYNEQFF.